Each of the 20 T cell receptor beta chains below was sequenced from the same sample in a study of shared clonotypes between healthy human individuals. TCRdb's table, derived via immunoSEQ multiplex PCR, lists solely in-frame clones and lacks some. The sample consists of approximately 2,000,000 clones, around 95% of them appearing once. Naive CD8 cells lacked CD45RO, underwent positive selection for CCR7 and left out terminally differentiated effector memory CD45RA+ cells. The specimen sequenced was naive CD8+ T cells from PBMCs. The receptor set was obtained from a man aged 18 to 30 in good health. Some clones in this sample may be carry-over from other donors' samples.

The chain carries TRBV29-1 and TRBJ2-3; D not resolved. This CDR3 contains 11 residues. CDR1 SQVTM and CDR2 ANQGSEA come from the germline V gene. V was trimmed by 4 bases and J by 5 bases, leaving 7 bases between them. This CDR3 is CSVALGDTQYF. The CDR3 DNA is TGCAGCGTTGCATTGGGAGATACGCAGTATTTT.

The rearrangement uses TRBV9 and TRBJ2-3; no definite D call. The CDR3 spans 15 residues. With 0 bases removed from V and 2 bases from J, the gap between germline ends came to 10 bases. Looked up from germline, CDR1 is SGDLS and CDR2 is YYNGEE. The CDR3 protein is CASSVVSSPTDTQYF. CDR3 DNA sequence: TGTGCCAGCAGCGTAGTTAGTTCCCCCACAGATACGCAGTATTTT.

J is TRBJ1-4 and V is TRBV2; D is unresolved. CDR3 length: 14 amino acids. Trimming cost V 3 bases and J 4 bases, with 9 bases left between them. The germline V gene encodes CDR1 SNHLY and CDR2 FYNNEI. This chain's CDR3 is CASSDGEDNEKLFF. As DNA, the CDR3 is TGTGCCAGCAGTGATGGAGAGGATAATGAAAAACTGTTTTTT.

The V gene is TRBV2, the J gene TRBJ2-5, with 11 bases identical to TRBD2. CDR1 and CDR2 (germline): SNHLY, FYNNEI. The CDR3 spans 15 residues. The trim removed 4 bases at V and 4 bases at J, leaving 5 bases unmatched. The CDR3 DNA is TGTGCCAGCAGTGTTGCGGGACTAGCGGCAGAGACCCAGTACTTC. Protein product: CASSVAGLAAETQYF.

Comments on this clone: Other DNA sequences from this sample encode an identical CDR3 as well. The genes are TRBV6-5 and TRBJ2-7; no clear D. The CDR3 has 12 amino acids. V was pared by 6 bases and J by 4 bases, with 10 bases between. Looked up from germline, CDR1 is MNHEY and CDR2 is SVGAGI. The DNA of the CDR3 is TGTGCCAGCAGCCCGAGAAGTTACGAGCAGTACTTC. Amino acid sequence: CASSPRSYEQYF.

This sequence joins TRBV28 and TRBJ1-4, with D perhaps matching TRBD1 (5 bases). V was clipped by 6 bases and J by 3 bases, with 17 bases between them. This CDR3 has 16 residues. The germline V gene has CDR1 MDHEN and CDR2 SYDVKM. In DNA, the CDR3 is TGTGCCAGCAGAGCGCCCCAGGGCGCGGCTAATGAAAAACTGTTTTTT. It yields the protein CASRAPQGAANEKLFF.

The CDR3: CASTSTGASTDTQYF. CDR3 bases: TGTGCCAGTACCTCGACAGGCGCTAGCACAGATACGCAGTATTTT. V gene TRBV19 combines with J gene TRBJ2-3, with D maybe TRBD1 (6 bases). V was trimmed by 7 bases and J by 0 bases, leaving 14 bases between them. Germline CDR1 reads LNHDA; CDR2 reads SQIVND (reference sequence). CDR3 length: 15 amino acids.

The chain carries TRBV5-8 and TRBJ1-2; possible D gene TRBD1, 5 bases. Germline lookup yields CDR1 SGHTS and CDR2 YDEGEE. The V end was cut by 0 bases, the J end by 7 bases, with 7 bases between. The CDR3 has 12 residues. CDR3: CASSLGGAGYTF. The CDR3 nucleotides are TGTGCCAGCAGCTTGGGGGGCGCTGGCTACACCTTC. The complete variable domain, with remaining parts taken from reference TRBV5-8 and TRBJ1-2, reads EAGVTQSPTHLIKTRGQQATLRCSPISGHTSVYWYQQALGLGLQFLLWYDEGEERNRGNFPPRFSGRQFPNYSSELNVNALELEDSALYLCASSLGGAGYTFGSGTRLTVV.

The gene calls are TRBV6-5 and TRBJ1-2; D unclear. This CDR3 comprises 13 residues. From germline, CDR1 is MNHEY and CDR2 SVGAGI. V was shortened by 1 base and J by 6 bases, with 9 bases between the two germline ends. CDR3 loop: CASSYFRLDGYTF. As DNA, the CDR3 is TGTGCCAGCAGTTACTTCCGATTGGATGGCTACACCTTC.

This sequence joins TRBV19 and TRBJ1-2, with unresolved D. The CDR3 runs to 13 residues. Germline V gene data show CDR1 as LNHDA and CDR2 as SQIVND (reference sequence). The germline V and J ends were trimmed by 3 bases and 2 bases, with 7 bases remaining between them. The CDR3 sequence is CASSMADNYGYTF. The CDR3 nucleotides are TGTGCCAGTAGTATGGCCGACAACTATGGCTACACCTTC.

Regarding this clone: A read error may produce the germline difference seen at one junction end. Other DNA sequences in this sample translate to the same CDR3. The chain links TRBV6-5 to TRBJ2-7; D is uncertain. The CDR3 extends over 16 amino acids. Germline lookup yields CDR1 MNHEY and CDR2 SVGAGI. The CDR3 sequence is CASSYGPDGPSYEQYF. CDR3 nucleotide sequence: TGTGCTAGCAGTTACGGTCCGGACGGTCCTTCCTACGAGCAGTACTTC.

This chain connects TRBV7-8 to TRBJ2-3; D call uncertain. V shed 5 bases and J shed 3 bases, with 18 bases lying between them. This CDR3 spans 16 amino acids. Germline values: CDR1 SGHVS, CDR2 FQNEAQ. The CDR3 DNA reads TGTGCCAGCAGCCCCCGGTCCCAGATAGGGACAGATACGCAGTATTTT. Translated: CASSPRSQIGTDTQYF.

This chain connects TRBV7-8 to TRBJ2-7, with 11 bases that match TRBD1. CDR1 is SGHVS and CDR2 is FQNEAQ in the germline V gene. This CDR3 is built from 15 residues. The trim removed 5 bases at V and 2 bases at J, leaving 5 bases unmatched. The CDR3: CASSSRTGGTYEQYF. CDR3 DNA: TGTGCCAGCAGCAGCCGGACAGGGGGCACCTACGAGCAGTACTTC.

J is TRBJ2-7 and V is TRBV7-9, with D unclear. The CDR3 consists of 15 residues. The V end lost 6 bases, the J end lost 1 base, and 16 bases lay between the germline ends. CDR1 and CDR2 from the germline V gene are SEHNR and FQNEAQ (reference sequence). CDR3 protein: CASRDPRQISYEQYF. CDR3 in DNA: TGTGCCAGCAGAGACCCCCGGCAGATATCCTACGAGCAGTACTTC.

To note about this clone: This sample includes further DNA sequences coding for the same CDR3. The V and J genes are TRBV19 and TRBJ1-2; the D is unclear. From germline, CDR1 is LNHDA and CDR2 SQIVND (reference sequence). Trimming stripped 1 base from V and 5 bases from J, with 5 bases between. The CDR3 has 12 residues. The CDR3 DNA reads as TGTGCCAGTAGTATAGCCTCGTATGGCTACACCTTC. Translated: CASSIASYGYTF.

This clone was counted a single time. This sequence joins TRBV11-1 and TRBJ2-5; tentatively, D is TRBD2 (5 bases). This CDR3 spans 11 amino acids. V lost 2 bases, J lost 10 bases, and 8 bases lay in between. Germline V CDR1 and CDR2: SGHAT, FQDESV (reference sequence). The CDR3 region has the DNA TGTGCCAGCAGCTTATCGAGGGACCAGTACTTC. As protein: CASSLSRDQYF. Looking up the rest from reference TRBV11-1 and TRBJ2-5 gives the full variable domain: EAEVAQSPRYKITEKSQAVAFWCDPISGHATLYWYRQILGQGPELLVQFQDESVVDDSQLPKDRFSAERLKGVDSTLKIQPAELGDSAMYLCASSLSRDQYFGPGTRLLVL.

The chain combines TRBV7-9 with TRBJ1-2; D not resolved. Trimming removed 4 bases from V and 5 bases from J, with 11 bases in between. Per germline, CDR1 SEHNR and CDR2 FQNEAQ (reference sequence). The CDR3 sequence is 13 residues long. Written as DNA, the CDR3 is TGTGCCAGCAGCTCCCCCGGGCGATATGGCTACACCTTC. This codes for CASSSPGRYGYTF.

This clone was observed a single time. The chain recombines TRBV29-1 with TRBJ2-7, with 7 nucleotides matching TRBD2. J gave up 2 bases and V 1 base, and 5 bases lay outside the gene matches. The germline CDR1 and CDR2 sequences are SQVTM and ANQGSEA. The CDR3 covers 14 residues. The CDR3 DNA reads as TGCAGCGTTGAAGTCCCGGGAGGAACCTACGAGCAGTACTTC. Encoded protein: CSVEVPGGTYEQYF.

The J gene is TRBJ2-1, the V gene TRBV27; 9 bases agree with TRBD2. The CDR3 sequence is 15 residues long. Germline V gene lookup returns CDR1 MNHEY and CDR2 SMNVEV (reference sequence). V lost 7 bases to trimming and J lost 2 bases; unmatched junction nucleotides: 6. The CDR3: CASTLSGSPYNEQFF. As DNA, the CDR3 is TGTGCCAGCACTCTTAGCGGGAGTCCCTACAATGAGCAGTTCTTC.

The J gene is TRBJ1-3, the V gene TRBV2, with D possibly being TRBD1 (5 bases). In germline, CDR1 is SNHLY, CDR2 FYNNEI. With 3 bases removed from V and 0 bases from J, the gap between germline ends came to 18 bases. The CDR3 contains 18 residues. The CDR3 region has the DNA TGTGCCAGCAGTGACTGGTTTGGGGCCACCCGCTCTGGAAACACCATATATTTT. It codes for CASSDWFGATRSGNTIYF.